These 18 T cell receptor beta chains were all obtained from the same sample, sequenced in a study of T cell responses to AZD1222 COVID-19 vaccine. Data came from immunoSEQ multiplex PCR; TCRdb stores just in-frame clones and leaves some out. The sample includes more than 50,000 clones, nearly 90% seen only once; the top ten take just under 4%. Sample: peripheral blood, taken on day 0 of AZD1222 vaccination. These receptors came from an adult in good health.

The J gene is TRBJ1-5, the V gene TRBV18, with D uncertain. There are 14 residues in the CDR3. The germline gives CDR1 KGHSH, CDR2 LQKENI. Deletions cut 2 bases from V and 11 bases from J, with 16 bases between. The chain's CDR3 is CASSPGGVQGTQHF. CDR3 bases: TGTGCCAGCTCACCAGGTGGAGTACAAGGTACCCAGCATTTT.

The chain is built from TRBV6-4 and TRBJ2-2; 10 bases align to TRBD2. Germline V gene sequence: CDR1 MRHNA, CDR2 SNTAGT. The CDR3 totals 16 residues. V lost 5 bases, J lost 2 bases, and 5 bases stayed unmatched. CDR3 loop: CASSPSGGPNTGELFF. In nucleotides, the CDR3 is TGTGCCAGCAGTCCTAGCGGGGGACCCAACACCGGGGAGCTGTTTTTT.

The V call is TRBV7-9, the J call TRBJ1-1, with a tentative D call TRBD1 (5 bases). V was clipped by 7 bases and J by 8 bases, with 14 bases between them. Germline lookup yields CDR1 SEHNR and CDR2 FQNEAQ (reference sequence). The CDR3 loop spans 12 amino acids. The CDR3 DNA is TGTGCCAGCAACCGGGGCGGGGTAGAAGCTTTCTTT. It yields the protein CASNRGGVEAFF.

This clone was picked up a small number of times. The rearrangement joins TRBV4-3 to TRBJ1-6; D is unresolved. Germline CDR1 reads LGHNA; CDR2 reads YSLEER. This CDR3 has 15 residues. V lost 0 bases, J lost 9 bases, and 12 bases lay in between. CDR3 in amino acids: CASSQDSSSSSPLHF. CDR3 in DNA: TGCGCCAGCAGCCAAGACTCGTCAAGTAGTTCACCCCTCCACTTT.

The chain's CDR3 is CASRVTGGKSEAFF. For the CDR3, the DNA is TGTGCCAGCAGGGTCACAGGGGGGAAGTCTGAAGCTTTCTTT. The chain recombines TRBV6-5 with TRBJ1-1, with TRBD1 identical over 8 bases. This CDR3 has 14 residues. CDR1 and CDR2 from the germline V gene are MNHEY and SVGAGI. V was pared by 6 bases and J by 6 bases, with 9 bases of the junction left unmatched.

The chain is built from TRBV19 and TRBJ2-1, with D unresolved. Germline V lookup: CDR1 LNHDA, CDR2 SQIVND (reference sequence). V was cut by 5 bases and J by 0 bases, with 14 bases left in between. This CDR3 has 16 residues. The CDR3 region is CASSPVSSYSYNEQFF. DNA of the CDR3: TGTGCCAGTAGTCCAGTGAGCAGCTACTCCTACAATGAGCAGTTCTTC.

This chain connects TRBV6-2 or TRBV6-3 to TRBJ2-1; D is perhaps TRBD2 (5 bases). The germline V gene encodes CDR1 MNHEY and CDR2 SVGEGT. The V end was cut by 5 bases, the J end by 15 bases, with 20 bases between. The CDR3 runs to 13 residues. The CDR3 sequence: CASSLRGSSQTFF. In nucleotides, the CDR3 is TGTGCCAGCAGTCTCCGCGGGTCTAGCCAAACGTTCTTC.

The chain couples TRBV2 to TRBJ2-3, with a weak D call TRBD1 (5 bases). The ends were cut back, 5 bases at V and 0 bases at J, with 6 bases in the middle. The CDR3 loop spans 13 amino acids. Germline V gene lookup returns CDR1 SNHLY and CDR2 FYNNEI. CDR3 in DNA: TGTGCCAGCAGTTGGGGCAGCACAGATACGCAGTATTTT. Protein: CASSWGSTDTQYF.

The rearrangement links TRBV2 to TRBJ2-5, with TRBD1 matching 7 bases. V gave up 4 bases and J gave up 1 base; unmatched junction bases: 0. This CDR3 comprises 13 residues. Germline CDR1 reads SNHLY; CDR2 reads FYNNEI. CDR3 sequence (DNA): TGTGCCAGCAGTGGGGACAGCCAAGAGACCCAGTACTTC. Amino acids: CASSGDSQETQYF.

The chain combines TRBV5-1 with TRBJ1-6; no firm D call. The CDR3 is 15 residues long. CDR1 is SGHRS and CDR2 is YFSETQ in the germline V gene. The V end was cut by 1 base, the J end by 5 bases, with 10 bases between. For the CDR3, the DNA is TGCGCCAGCAGCTTGTCGTCTCCTGATAATTCACCCCTCCACTTT. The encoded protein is CASSLSSPDNSPLHF.

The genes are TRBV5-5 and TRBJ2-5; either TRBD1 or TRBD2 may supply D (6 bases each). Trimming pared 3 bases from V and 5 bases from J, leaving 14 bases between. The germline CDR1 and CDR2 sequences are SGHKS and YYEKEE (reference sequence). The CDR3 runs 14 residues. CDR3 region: CASSSGRGHETQYF. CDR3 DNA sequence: TGTGCCAGCAGCTCCGGTCGGGGGCACGAGACCCAGTACTTC.

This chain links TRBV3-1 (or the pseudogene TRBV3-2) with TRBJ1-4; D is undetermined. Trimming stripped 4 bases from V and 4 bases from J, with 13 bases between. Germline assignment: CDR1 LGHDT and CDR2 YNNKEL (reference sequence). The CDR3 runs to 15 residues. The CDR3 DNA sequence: TGTGCCAGCAGCCCAATAGATGGAATTAATGAAAAACTGTTTTTT. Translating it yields CASSPIDGINEKLFF.

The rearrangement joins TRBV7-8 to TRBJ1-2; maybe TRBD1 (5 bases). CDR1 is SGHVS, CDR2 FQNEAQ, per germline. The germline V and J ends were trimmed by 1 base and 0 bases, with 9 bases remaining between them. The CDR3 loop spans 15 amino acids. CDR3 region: CASSLEAGSNYGYTF. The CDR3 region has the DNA TGTGCCAGCAGCTTAGAGGCAGGGTCTAACTATGGCTACACCTTC.

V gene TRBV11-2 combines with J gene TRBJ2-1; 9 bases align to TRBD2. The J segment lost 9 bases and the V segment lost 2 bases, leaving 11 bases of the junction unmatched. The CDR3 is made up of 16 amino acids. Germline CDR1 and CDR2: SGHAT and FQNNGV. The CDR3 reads CASSLTATSGRGEQFF. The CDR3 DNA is TGTGCCAGCAGCTTAACCGCGACTAGCGGAAGGGGTGAGCAGTTCTTC.

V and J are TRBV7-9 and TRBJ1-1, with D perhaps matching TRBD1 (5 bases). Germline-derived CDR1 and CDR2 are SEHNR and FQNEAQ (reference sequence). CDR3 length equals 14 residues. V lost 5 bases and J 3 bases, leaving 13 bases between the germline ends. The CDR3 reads CASSQIGGDTEAFF. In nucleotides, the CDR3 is TGTGCCAGCAGCCAGATCGGAGGGGACACTGAAGCTTTCTTT.

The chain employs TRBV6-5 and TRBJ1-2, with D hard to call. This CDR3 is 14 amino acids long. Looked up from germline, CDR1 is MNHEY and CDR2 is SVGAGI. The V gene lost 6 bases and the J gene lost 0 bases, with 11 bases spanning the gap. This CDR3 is CASRDENTNYGYTF. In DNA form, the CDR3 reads TGTGCCAGCAGAGACGAGAACACTAACTATGGCTACACCTTC.

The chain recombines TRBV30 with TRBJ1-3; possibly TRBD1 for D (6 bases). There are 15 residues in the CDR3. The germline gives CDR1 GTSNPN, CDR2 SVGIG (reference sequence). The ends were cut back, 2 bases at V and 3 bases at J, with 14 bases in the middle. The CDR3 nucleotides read TGTGCCTGGAGTCGATCAGGGACATTTGGAAACACCATATATTTT. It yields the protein CAWSRSGTFGNTIYF.

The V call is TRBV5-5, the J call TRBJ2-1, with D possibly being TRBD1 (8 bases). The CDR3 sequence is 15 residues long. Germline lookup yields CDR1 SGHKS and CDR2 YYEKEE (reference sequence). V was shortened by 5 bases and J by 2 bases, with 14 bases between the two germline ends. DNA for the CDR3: TGTGCCAGCAGGGAAACAGGGGGGGCCTACAATGAGCAGTTCTTC. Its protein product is CASRETGGAYNEQFF.